This record looks at one T cell receptor (beta chain) sequence and its context. Antigen: not known. Study outcomes and limitations: Tumor Treg TCRs overlapped most with tumor naive CD4+ cells.

This CDR3 contains 16 residues. V gave up 0 bases and J gave up 6 bases; unmatched junction bases: 10. Germline V lookup: CDR1 DFQATT, CDR2 SNEGSKA (reference sequence). Constant-region reverse primers amplified full-length variable regions, followed by semi-nested Nested Universal Primer A PCR. MiXCR, applied by TCRdb to the 5' RACE reads, yields one record per CDR3 protein. The sample yields 53,000 or so distinct CDR3 sequences, over 20% seen once. Purified naive CD4+ T cells were depleted of CD25+ Tregs. The sequencing sample was made of tumor-infiltrating naive CD4+ T cells sorted from the breast tumor. Regarding subset: naive CD4+ T cells, CD4+CD45RA+CD25-. The source of this sequence is a female donor with breast cancer. The rearrangement uses TRBV20-1 and TRBJ2-3; TRBD2 agrees at 9 bases. The CDR3 spells CSARDSTSGRFDTQYF. CDR3 sequence (DNA): TGCAGTGCTAGAGACTCGACTAGCGGAAGGTTTGATACGCAGTATTTT.